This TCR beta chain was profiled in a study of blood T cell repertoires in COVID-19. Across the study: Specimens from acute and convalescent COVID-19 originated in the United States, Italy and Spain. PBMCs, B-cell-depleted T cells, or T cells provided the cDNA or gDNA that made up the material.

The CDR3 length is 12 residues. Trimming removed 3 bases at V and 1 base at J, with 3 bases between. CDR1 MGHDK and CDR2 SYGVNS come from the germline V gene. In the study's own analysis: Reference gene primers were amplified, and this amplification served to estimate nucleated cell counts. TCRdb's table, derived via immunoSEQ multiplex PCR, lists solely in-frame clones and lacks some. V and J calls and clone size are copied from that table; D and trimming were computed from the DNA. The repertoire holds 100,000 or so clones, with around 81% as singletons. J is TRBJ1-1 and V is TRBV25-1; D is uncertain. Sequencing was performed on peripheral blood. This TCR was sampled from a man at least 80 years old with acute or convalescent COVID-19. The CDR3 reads CASSDRNTEAFF. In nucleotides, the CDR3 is TGTGCCAGCAGTGACAGGAACACTGAAGCTTTCTTT.